These T cell receptor beta chains were read from a single sample in a study of cytomegalovirus exposure and HLA in healthy donors. Data came from immunoSEQ multiplex PCR; TCRdb stores just in-frame clones and leaves some out. Found here are about 72,000 clones; the top ten clones hold 2.7%. The sample comprised PBMCs. These receptors came from a man in his forties in good health and CMV-seronegative. CDR3s include the opening cysteine and the closing phenylalanine or tryptophan. D genes are given only for firm matches.

TRBV7-2,-,TRBJ1-6,TGTGCCAGCAGCCCGGGGTATAATTCACCCCTCCACTTT,CASSPGYNSPLHF
TRBV5-1,-,TRBJ2-1,TGCGCCAGCAGCCAACAGGGAAATAGAATACATGAGCAGTTCTTC,CASSQQGNRIHEQFF
TRBV27,-,TRBJ2-1,TGTGCCAGCGGTGGGGACTTGAGCTCCTACAATGAGCAGTTCTTC,CASGGDLSSYNEQFF
TRBV6-1,-,TRBJ1-1,TGTGCCAGCAGTGCCGGCACTTCCAGGGGGAACACTGAAGCTTTCTTT,CASSAGTSRGNTEAFF
TRBV11-1,TRBD1,TRBJ2-7,TGTGCCAGCAGCTTAGAGGGGGCCCTATCCTACGAGCAGTACTTC,CASSLEGALSYEQYF
TRBV30,TRBD1,TRBJ1-2,TGTGCCGGGAGTTTACCGGGACAGGGGGTTTCTGGCTACACCTTC,CAGSLPGQGVSGYTF
TRBV25-1,TRBD1,TRBJ2-7,TGTGCCAGCAGTGATGACGGGACAGGGGGCAACGAGCAGCACTTC,CASSDDGTGGNEQHF
TRBV5-1,-,TRBJ2-3,TGCGCCAGCAGCTTGGGACTTGCGCGGGGCGACACAGATACGCAGTATTTT,CASSLGLARGDTDTQYF
TRBV6-5,-,TRBJ1-3,TGTGCCAGCAGGCCTCGGACTGTCTCTGGAAACACCATATATTTT,CASRPRTVSGNTIYF
TRBV9,-,TRBJ1-1,TGTGCCAGCAGGCGGGGGAATGAGAACACTGAAGCTTTCTTT,CASRRGNENTEAFF
TRBV21-1,-,TRBJ2-7,TGTGCCAGCAGCAAAGGGGACATCTCAACCCGCTACGAGCAGTACTTC,CASSKGDISTRYEQYF
TRBV7-3,TRBD1,TRBJ2-7,TGTGCCAGCAGCTTATTAGGGACAGGGAACTACGAGCAGTACTTC,CASSLLGTGNYEQYF
TRBV2,TRBD2,TRBJ2-4,TGTGCCAGCACCCAGGTGGGGGGGGTAGCCAAAAACATTCAGTACTTC,CASTQVGGVAKNIQYF
TRBV29-1,-,TRBJ2-5,TGCAGCGTCGAACAGGTAAAAGAGACCCAGTACTTC,CSVEQVKETQYF
TRBV7-9,TRBD1,TRBJ1-1,TGTGCCAGCAGCTTAGCGGGGACAGCTGACAGAACTTTCTTT,CASSLAGTADRTFF
TRBV6-5,TRBD1,TRBJ1-3,TGTGCCAGCAGTTTCTCGGACAGGGGGTACGGAAACACCATATATTTT,CASSFSDRGYGNTIYF
TRBV29-1,TRBD1,TRBJ2-5,TGCAGCGCCGTACCCCCGGGACAGGGGGATCGGACCCAGTACTTC,CSAVPPGQGDRTQYF
TRBV6-1,-,TRBJ1-6,TGTGCCAGCAGTGAACTGCGGGGACTGCCTTCACCCCTCCACTTT,CASSELRGLPSPLHF
TRBV29-1,-,TRBJ1-1,TGCAGCGTGGTAGTGGGACTTACCATGAACACTGAAGCTTTCTTT,CSVVVGLTMNTEAFF
TRBV9,-,TRBJ1-3,TGTGCCAGCAGCGTGACGGGGGTTGGTGGAAACACCATATATTTT,CASSVTGVGGNTIYF
TRBV4-1,-,TRBJ1-4,TGCGCCAGCAGCCAAGAGACGGACAGAGTTAATGAAAAACTGTTTTTT,CASSQETDRVNEKLFF
TRBV5-6,TRBD1,TRBJ1-4,TGTGCCAGCAGCAGTAAACCGGGACAGCCTAATGAAAAACTGTTTTTT,CASSSKPGQPNEKLFF
TRBV28,-,TRBJ1-6,TGTGCCAGCCTCTCCTGGGCTGGCTCCTATAATTCACCCCTCCACTTT,CASLSWAGSYNSPLHF
TRBV18,TRBD1,TRBJ2-7,TGTGCCAGCTCAGAAGGAGACAGGGCCTACGAGCAGTACTTC,CASSEGDRAYEQYF
TRBV2,-,TRBJ1-6,TGTGCCAGCAGTGAAGAGGGGGTCGGTTCACCCCTCCACTTT,CASSEEGVGSPLHF
TRBV5-1,TRBD2,TRBJ2-1,TGCGCCAGCAGCTTGGCCCTAGCGGGGGCCACCTACAATGAGCAGTTCTTC,CASSLALAGATYNEQFF
TRBV7-9,-,TRBJ2-5,TGTGCCAGCAGCTTAAATCCAGCGGCAAAGACCCAGTACTTC,CASSLNPAAKTQYF
TRBV27,-,TRBJ2-2,TGTGCCAGCAGGGGCGGGCTCCCGGACACCGGGGAGCTGTTTTTT,CASRGGLPDTGELFF
TRBV14,-,TRBJ2-5,TGTGCCAGCAGTCGAACGGAGGGGTCTCAAGAGACCCAGTACTTC,CASSRTEGSQETQYF
TRBV5-1,-,TRBJ2-3,TGCGCCAGCAGCTTGCAGGGTTTTGCTAGCACAGATACGCAGTATTTT,CASSLQGFASTDTQYF
TRBV12-2,-,TRBJ2-1,TGTGCAAGTCGCTTAGGGTTCGAGCGTAGCCATGAGCAGTTCTTC,CASRLGFERSHEQFF
TRBV10-3,-,TRBJ1-1,TGTGCCATCAAAGAGACAGCGGGCACTGAAGCTTTCTTT,CAIKETAGTEAFF
TRBV5-1,TRBD1,TRBJ2-3,TGCGCCAGCAGCTTGGGACAGGGAGTTCCAGATACGCAGTATTTT,CASSLGQGVPDTQYF
TRBV4-2,TRBD1,TRBJ1-1,TGTGCCAGCAGCCAACAAACTGTGACAGGGGGATACACTGAAGCTTTCTTT,CASSQQTVTGGYTEAFF
TRBV7-9,-,TRBJ1-1,TGTGCCAGCAGGACTTCCTCCATGAACACTGAAGCTTTCTTT,CASRTSSMNTEAFF
TRBV5-6,TRBD1,TRBJ1-2,TGTGCCAGCAGCACCGGGACAGGGGCCTATGGCTACACCTTC,CASSTGTGAYGYTF
TRBV2,TRBD1,TRBJ1-1,TGTGCCAGCAGTCCGACAGGGGGTAGGACTGAAGCTTTCTTT,CASSPTGGRTEAFF
TRBV29-1,-,TRBJ1-1,TGCAGCGTTTCAGGGACTAACACTGAAGCTTTCTTT,CSVSGTNTEAFF
TRBV9,TRBD1,TRBJ2-7,TGTGCCAGCAGCGTAGCTGGGACAGTGACTATCTACGAGCAGTACTTC,CASSVAGTVTIYEQYF
TRBV5-1,TRBD1,TRBJ2-7,TGCGCCAGCAGCTGGACAGGGTCGCGAAGCTACGAGCAGTACTTC,CASSWTGSRSYEQYF
TRBV18,TRBD1,TRBJ1-4,TGTGCCAGCTCACCACGGCGGGGGGACAGCCAGAATGAAAAACTGTTTTTT,CASSPRRGDSQNEKLFF
TRBV6-5,TRBD1,TRBJ1-1,TGTGCCAGCAGGAGACAGGGCGGTTTGAACACTGAAGCTTTCTTT,CASRRQGGLNTEAFF
TRBV6-5,-,TRBJ1-6,TGTGCCAGCACCCCCCTGGGAGTGGCCAATTCACCCCTCCACTTT,CASTPLGVANSPLHF
TRBV10-1,TRBD2,TRBJ2-2,TGCGCCAGCAGTTCCGGACTAGTTGGCACCGGGGAGCTGTTTTTT,CASSSGLVGTGELFF
TRBV5-1,-,TRBJ2-7,TGCGCCAGCAGCGACACCTACGAGCAGTACTTC,CASSDTYEQYF
TRBV5-6,-,TRBJ2-7,TGTGCCAGCACCCCCAGGGGTAGATGGGGGCTGGAGCAGTACTTC,CASTPRGRWGLEQYF
TRBV5-1,TRBD1,TRBJ1-5,TGCGCCAGCAGCCAGGGGGCTGATCAGCCCCAGCATTTT,CASSQGADQPQHF
TRBV6-1,-,TRBJ1-2,TGTGCCAGCAGTGAAGCCGACAGCGACTATGGCTACACCTTC,CASSEADSDYGYTF
TRBV11-2,-,TRBJ2-7,TGTGCCAGCAGCTTATTTCCCCGCGGCAGAGCCTACGAGCAGTACTTC,CASSLFPRGRAYEQYF
TRBV6-1,-,TRBJ1-2,TGTGCCTCCGGATATGAGGCAGTCCATGGCTACACCTTC,CASGYEAVHGYTF
TRBV7-9,TRBD1,TRBJ2-5,TGTGCCAGCAGCTCATGGACAGGGAAAGAGACCCAGTACTTC,CASSSWTGKETQYF
TRBV28,-,TRBJ2-7,TGTGCCAGCACACCTGAGGGCGGCTTCTCCTACGAGCAGTACTTC,CASTPEGGFSYEQYF
TRBV5-5,-,TRBJ2-2,TGTGCCAGCAGACCTACCGGGGTTTACACCGGGGAGCTGTTTTTT,CASRPTGVYTGELFF
TRBV28,-,TRBJ1-2,TGTGCCAGCAGTTTTCCGCAGGCAATCTCTGGCTACACCTTC,CASSFPQAISGYTF
TRBV29-1,-,TRBJ2-7,TGCAGCGTTGGGCAGGATCACTCCTACGAGCAGTACTTC,CSVGQDHSYEQYF
TRBV7-3,-,TRBJ2-1,TGTGCCAGCAGCTCACAGGGCAGGAGTGAGCAGTTCTTC,CASSSQGRSEQFF
TRBV5-1,TRBD2,TRBJ2-1,TGCGCCAGCAGCTTGGGACTAGCGGGGGCCTACAATGAGCAGTTCTTC,CASSLGLAGAYNEQFF